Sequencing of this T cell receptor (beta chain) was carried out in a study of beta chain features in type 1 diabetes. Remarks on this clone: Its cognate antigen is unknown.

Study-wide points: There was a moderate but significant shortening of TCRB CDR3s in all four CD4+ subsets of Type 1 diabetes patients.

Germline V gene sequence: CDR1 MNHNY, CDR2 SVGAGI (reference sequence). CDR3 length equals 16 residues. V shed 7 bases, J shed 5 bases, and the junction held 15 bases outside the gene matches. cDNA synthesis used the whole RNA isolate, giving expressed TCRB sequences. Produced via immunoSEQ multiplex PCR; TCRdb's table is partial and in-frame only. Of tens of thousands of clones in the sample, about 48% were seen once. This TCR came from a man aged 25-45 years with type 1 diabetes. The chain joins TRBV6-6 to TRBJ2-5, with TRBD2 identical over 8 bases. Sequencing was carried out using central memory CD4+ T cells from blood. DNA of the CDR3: TGTGCCAGCAACCCCGGGGGGGGCCAAGGAGAGGAGACCCAGTACTTC. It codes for CASNPGGGQGEETQYF.